The clone carrying this T cell receptor (beta chain) has only a few counts. The antigen is unknown. Germline values: CDR1 MDHEN, CDR2 SYDVKM. The ends were cut back, 4 bases at V and 4 bases at J, with 22 bases in the middle. The CDR3 is 17 residues long. The source of the sample is a study of beta chain features in type 1 diabetes. The study, taken as a whole, reports: Among type 1 diabetes patients, VDJ junctions had fewer insertions and more deletions.

Expressed TCRB transcripts were sequenced, since all the RNA that had been isolated was reverse transcribed. Repertoires were generated with immunoSEQ multiplex PCR, while TCRdb's copy carries only in-frame clones and drops some. The sample contains hundreds of thousands of clones, 8% of which appear only once. The source is a woman younger than 35 in good health. The chain combines TRBV28 with TRBJ1-1, with D tentatively TRBD1 (6 bases). Sequenced material: central memory CD4+ T cells from blood. This CDR3 reads CASSSLTGTRGSTEAFF. Written as DNA, the CDR3 is TGTGCCAGCAGTTCCTTGACAGGCACCAGGGGTAGCACTGAAGCTTTCTTT. Supplemented by reference TRBV28 and TRBJ1-1, the full variable domain reads DVKVTQSSRYLVKRTGEKVFLECVQDMDHENMFWYRQDPGLGLRLIYFSYDVKMKEKGDIPEGYSVSREKKERFSLILESASTNQTSMYLCASSSLTGTRGSTEAFFGQGTRLTVV.